The subject of this entry is one T cell receptor (beta chain). These data originate in a study of T cell responses to AZD1222 COVID-19 vaccine. Using immunoSEQ multiplex PCR, the repertoire was profiled, and TCRdb retains in-frame clones only, with some absent. The table shows approximately 94,000 clones, with about 88% occurring only once. The length of the CDR3 is 15 residues. Germline values: CDR1 MNHEY, CDR2 SVGAGI. V lost 6 bases to trimming and J lost 4 bases; unmatched junction nucleotides: 11. This sample comprised peripheral blood, obtained on day 0 of AZD1222 vaccination. The clonotype originates from an adult in good health. This chain uses TRBV6-5 with TRBJ2-7, with 8 bases matching TRBD1. CDR3 sequence: CASSVLGQGLYEQYF. As DNA, the CDR3 is TGTGCCAGCAGCGTCCTAGGACAGGGATTGTACGAGCAGTACTTC.